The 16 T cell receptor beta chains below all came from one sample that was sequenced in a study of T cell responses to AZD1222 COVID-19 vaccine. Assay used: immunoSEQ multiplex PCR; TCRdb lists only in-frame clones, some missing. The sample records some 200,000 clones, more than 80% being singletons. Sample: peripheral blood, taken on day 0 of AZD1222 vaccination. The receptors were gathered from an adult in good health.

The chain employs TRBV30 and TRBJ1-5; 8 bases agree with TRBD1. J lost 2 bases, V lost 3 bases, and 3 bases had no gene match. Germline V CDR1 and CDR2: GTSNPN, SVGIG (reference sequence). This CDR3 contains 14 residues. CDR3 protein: CAWSLTGGNQPQHF. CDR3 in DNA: TGTGCCTGGAGCCTGACAGGGGGCAATCAGCCCCAGCATTTT.

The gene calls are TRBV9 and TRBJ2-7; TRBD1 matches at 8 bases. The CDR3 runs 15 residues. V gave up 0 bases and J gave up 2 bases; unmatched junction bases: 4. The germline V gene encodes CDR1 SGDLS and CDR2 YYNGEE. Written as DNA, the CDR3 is TGTGCCAGCAGCGTAGGGCGGACAGGGACCTACGAGCAGTACTTC. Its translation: CASSVGRTGTYEQYF.

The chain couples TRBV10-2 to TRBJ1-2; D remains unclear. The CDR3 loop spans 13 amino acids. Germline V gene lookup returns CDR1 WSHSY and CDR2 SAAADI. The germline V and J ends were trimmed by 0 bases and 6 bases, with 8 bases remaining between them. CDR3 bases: TGCGCCAGCAGTGAGTCAGCCACCAATGGCTACACCTTC. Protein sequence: CASSESATNGYTF.

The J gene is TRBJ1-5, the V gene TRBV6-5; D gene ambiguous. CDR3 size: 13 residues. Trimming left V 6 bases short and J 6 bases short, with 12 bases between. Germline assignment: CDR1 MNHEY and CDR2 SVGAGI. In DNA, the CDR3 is TGTGCCAGCAGCCCGGGAGGCACTCAGCCCCAGCATTTT. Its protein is CASSPGGTQPQHF.

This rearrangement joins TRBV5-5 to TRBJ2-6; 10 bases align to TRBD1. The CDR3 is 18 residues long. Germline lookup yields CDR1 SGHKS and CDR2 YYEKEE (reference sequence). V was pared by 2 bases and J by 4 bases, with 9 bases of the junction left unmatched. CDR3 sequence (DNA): TGTGCCAGCAGCTTCTTCCCGGGACAGGGGATGGGGGCCAACGTCCTGACTTTC. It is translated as CASSFFPGQGMGANVLTF.

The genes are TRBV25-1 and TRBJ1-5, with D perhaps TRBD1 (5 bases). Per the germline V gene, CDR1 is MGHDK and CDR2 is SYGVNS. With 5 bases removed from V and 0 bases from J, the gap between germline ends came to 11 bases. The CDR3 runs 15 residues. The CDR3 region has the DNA TGTGCCAGCAGTAGGGACTTACATAGCAATCAGCCCCAGCATTTT. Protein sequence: CASSRDLHSNQPQHF.

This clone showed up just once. The CDR3 is CASSFNMGVNEKLFF. The CDR3, as DNA: TGCGCCAGCAGCTTTAATATGGGGGTGAATGAAAAACTGTTTTTT. The genes are TRBV5-1 and TRBJ1-4; maybe TRBD1 (5 bases). The length of the CDR3 is 15 residues. V shed 2 bases and J shed 5 bases, with 13 bases lying between them. The V gene's germline CDR1 is SGHRS and CDR2 YFSETQ.

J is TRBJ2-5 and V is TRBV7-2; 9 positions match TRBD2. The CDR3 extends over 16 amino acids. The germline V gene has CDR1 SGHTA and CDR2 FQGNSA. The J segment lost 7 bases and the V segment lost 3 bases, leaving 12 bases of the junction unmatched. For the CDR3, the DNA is TGTGCCAGCAGCTTTCGGGGCCTCCCGCGGGGGGGGACCCAGTACTTC. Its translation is CASSFRGLPRGGTQYF.

CDR3 region: CASSFGTLANYGYTF. For the CDR3, the DNA is TGTGCCAGCAGCTTTGGGACATTAGCTAACTATGGCTACACCTTC. V usage is TRBV13 and J usage is TRBJ1-2; D possibly corresponds to TRBD1 (6 bases). V was shortened by 3 bases and J by 0 bases, with 11 bases between the two germline ends. The CDR3 sequence is 15 residues long. The germline V gene has CDR1 PRHDT and CDR2 FYEKMQ (reference sequence).

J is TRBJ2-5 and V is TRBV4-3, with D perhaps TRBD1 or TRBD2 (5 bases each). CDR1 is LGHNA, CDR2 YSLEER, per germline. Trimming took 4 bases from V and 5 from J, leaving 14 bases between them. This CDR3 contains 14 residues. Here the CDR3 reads CASSREPAGETQYF. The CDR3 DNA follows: TGCGCCAGCAGCCGGGAGCCGGCAGGGGAGACCCAGTACTTC.

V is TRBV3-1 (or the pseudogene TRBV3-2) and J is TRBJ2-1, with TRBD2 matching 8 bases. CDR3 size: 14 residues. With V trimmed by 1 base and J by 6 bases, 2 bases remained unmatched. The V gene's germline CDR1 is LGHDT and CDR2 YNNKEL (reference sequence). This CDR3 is CASSQVSGSNEQFF. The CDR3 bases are TGTGCCAGCAGCCAAGTAAGCGGGAGCAATGAGCAGTTCTTC.

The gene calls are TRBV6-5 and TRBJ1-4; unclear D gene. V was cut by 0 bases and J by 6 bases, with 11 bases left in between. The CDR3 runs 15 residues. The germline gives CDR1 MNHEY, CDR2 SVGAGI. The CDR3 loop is CASSYSPTVYEKLFF. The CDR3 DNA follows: TGTGCCAGCAGTTACTCTCCGACTGTGTATGAAAAACTGTTTTTT.

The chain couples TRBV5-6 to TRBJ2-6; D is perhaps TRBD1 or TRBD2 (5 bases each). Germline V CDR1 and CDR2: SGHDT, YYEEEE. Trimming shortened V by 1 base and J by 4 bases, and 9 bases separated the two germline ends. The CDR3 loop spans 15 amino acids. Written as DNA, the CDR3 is TGTGCCAGCAGCTTGTACGGGGCCGGGGCCAACGTCCTGACTTTC. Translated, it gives CASSLYGAGANVLTF.

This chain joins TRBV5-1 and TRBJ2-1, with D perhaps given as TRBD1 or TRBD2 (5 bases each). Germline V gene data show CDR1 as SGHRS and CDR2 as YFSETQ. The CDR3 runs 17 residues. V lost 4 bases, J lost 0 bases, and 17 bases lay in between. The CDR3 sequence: CASSNPGRQSSYNEQFF. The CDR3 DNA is TGCGCCAGCAGCAATCCGGGACGCCAAAGCTCCTACAATGAGCAGTTCTTC.

CDR3 coding DNA: TGCAGCGCTACCGATACAGGGTCTGGGGCCAACGTCCTGACTTTC. This sequence encodes CSATDTGSGANVLTF. The V call is TRBV29-1, the J call TRBJ2-6, with a weak D call TRBD1 (6 bases). Trimming removed 7 bases at V and 1 base at J, with 14 bases between. This CDR3 is 15 amino acids long. Germline V gene data show CDR1 as SQVTM and CDR2 as ANQGSEA. The whole variable domain, remainder taken from reference TRBV29-1 and TRBJ2-6, is SAVISQKPSRDICQRGTSLTIQCQVDSQVTMMFWYRQQPGQSLTLIATANQGSEATYESGFVIDKFPISRPNLTFSTLTVSNMSPEDSSIYLCSATDTGSGANVLTFGAGSRLTVL.

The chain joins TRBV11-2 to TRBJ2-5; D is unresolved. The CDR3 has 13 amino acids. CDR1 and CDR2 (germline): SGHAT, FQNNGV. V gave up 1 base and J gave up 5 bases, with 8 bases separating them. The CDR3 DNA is TGTGCCAGCAGCTTAGGCCTTGGGGAGACCCAGTACTTC. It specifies CASSLGLGETQYF.